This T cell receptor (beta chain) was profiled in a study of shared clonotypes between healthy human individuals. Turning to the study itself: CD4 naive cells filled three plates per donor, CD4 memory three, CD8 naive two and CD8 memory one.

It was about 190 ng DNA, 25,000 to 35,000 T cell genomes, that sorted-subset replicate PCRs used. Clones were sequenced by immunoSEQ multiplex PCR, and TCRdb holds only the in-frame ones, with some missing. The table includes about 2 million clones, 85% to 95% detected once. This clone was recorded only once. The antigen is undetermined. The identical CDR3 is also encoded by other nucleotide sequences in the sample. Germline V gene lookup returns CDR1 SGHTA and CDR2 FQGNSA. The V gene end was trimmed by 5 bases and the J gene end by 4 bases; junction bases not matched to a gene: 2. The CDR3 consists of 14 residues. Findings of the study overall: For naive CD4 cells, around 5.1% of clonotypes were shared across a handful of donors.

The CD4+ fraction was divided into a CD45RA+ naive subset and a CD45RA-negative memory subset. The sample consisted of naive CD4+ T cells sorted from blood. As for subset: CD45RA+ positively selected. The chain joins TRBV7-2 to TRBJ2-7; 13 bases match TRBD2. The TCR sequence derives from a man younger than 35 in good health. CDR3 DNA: TGTGCCAGCAGCCTGGGACTAGCGGGATACGAGCAGTACTTC. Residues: CASSLGLAGYEQYF. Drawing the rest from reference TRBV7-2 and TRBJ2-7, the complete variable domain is GAGVSQSPSNKVTEKGKDVELRCDPISGHTALYWYRQSLGQGLEFLIYFQGNSAPDKSGLPSDRFSAERTGGSVSTLTIQRTQQEDSAVYLCASSLGLAGYEQYFGPGTRLTVT.